These 30 T cell receptor beta chains were sequenced from one sample in a study of shared clonotypes between healthy human individuals. Sequenced by immunoSEQ multiplex PCR; TCRdb stores in-frame clones only, minus some. The sample includes about 470,000 clones, about four fifths seen only once; the top ten take approximately 13%. The material sequenced was PBMCs. These receptors were obtained from a woman between 40 and 55 years old in good health. Some clones in this sample may be carry-over from other donors' samples.

The genes are TRBV2 and TRBJ1-5; 8 nucleotides align to TRBD1. The V gene's germline CDR1 is SNHLY and CDR2 FYNNEI. The CDR3 extends over 15 amino acids. Trimming took 5 bases from V and 0 from J; bases not matched to a gene: 3. Written as DNA, the CDR3 is TGTGCCAGCAGTTCGACAGGGGCTAGCAATCAGCCCCAGCATTTT. Amino acid sequence: CASSSTGASNQPQHF. The full variable domain, completed using reference TRBV2 and TRBJ1-5, is EPEVTQTPSHQVTQMGQEVILRCVPISNHLYFYWYRQILGQKVEFLVSFYNNEISEKSEIFDDQFSVERPDGSNFTLKIRSTKLEDSAMYFCASSSTGASNQPQHFGDGTRLSIL.

The chain links TRBV9 to TRBJ2-5; 8 bases agree with TRBD1. From germline, CDR1 is SGDLS and CDR2 YYNGEE. CDR3 length: 19 amino acids. The ends lost 0 bases at V and 1 base at J; junction bases unmatched: 14. DNA for the CDR3: TGTGCCAGCAGCGTAGTGTCAGGGGGCGGATTCTGGGGCCAAGAGACCCAGTACTTC. Residues: CASSVVSGGGFWGQETQYF.

V is TRBV28 and J is TRBJ1-5, with 8 bases matching TRBD1. The CDR3 consists of 16 residues. Germline CDR1 is MDHEN and CDR2 is SYDVKM. The V segment lost 6 bases and the J segment 5 bases; nucleotides outside the gene matches: 12. This chain's CDR3 is CASRGSRGLGDQPQHF. In DNA, the CDR3 is TGTGCCAGCAGGGGTAGCAGGGGGCTAGGAGATCAGCCCCAGCATTTT.

This chain connects TRBV7-4 to TRBJ2-1; no clear D gene. Germline assignment: CDR1 SGHVT and CDR2 SQSDAQ. With 5 bases removed from V and 5 bases from J, the gap between germline ends came to 10 bases. The CDR3 is 13 residues long. The CDR3 DNA reads TGTGCCAGCAGCGTAGGCGTCAACAATGAGCAGTTCTTC. Translated: CASSVGVNNEQFF.

The chain combines TRBV18 with TRBJ1-6; no definite D call. This CDR3 is built from 13 residues. V was shortened by 8 bases and J by 7 bases, with 12 bases between the two germline ends. Germline V CDR1 and CDR2: KGHSH, LQKENI. CDR3 amino acids: CASQPGRNSPLHF. The CDR3 region has the DNA TGTGCCAGCCAACCGGGCCGGAATTCACCCCTCCACTTT.

The chain links TRBV4-2 to TRBJ2-7; 7 bases agree with TRBD2. CDR1 is LGHNA and CDR2 is YNFKEQ in the germline V gene. The CDR3 has 11 residues. V gave up 7 bases and J gave up 3 bases; unmatched junction bases: 0. The CDR3 region is CASTSGYEQYF. DNA of the CDR3: TGTGCCAGCACTAGCGGCTACGAGCAGTACTTC.

The rearrangement joins TRBV11-3 to TRBJ2-2, with 8 bases identical to TRBD2. In germline, CDR1 is SGHNT, CDR2 YENEEA. This CDR3 spans 16 amino acids. V lost 5 bases to trimming and J lost 4 bases; unmatched junction nucleotides: 9. CDR3 amino acids: CASSPSGTSGTGELFF. The CDR3 DNA sequence: TGTGCCAGCAGCCCTAGTGGGACTAGTGGCACCGGGGAGCTGTTTTTT.

The rearrangement uses TRBV9 and TRBJ1-5; 7 bases agree with TRBD1. Germline V gene sequence: CDR1 SGDLS, CDR2 YYNGEE. This CDR3 has 14 amino acids. After removal of 4 bases from V and 7 bases from J, the junction contained 8 bases not matched to a gene. Here the CDR3 reads CASSSRTGSQPQHF. The CDR3 DNA is TGTGCCAGCAGCTCTCGGACAGGCTCCCAGCCCCAGCATTTT.

The gene calls are TRBV28 and TRBJ2-7; 9 bases map to TRBD1. Germline values: CDR1 MDHEN, CDR2 SYDVKM. This CDR3 is built from 12 residues. V was clipped by 5 bases and J by 7 bases; unmatched bases: 3. This CDR3 is CASSTGQGEQYF. The CDR3 nucleotides read TGTGCCAGCAGTACGGGACAGGGAGAGCAGTACTTC.

A note on this clone: This sample also contains other DNA sequences that code for the same CDR3. V is TRBV4-3 and J is TRBJ1-4; no reliable D call. V dropped 1 base and J dropped 5 bases, with 2 bases sitting between them. The CDR3 spans 12 residues. In germline, CDR1 is LGHNA, CDR2 YSLEER. The CDR3 sequence: CASSQGNEKLFF. The DNA of the CDR3 is TGCGCCAGCAGCCAAGGCAATGAAAAACTGTTTTTT.

The chain uses TRBV2 and TRBJ2-7; TRBD2 matches 9 bases. The V and J ends lost 2 bases and 0 bases, in that order; junction bases with no gene match: 8. This CDR3 is built from 17 residues. Germline lookup yields CDR1 SNHLY and CDR2 FYNNEI. The CDR3 DNA reads TGTGCCAGCAGTGAACGGGCTAGCGGGGTCATCTCCTACGAGCAGTACTTC. This sequence encodes CASSERASGVISYEQYF.

The rearrangement links TRBV9 to TRBJ2-2; D may correspond to TRBD1 or TRBD2 (5 bases each). Looked up from germline, CDR1 is SGDLS and CDR2 is YYNGEE. Trimming took 4 bases from V and 1 from J, leaving 14 bases between them. The CDR3 has 16 residues. CDR3 sequence reads: CASSKRLGQNTGELFF. The CDR3 region has the DNA TGTGCCAGCAGCAAGCGGTTGGGGCAGAACACCGGGGAGCTGTTTTTT.

V and J are TRBV15 and TRBJ1-2; 7 bases fit TRBD1. J was trimmed by 7 bases and V by 0 bases; bases with no gene match: 8. The CDR3 is 15 amino acids. Germline values: CDR1 LNHNV, CDR2 YYDKDF (reference sequence). The CDR3, as DNA: TGTGCCACCAGCAGAGATCGCGGAGGGGGCGGTGGCTACACCTTC. It specifies CATSRDRGGGGGYTF.

The chain uses TRBV6-5 and TRBJ2-7; TRBD2 is a possible D gene (6 bases). V was trimmed by 0 bases and J by 7 bases, leaving 13 bases between them. Germline values: CDR1 MNHEY, CDR2 SVGAGI. CDR3 length: 14 residues. CDR3 in DNA: TGTGCCAGCAGTTACTCGATGGGGGGTAGGGAGCAGTACTTC. Encoded protein: CASSYSMGGREQYF.

This clone showed up just a few times. The V gene is TRBV7-2, the J gene TRBJ2-3; 12 positions match TRBD2. CDR1 and CDR2 from the germline V gene are SGHTA and FQGNSA. The CDR3 runs to 16 residues. Trimming took 1 base from V and 5 from J; bases not matched to a gene: 4. The CDR3 spells CASSLGPGLAGDTQYF. In DNA form, the CDR3 reads TGTGCCAGCAGCTTAGGCCCGGGACTAGCGGGAGATACGCAGTATTTT.

The chain is built from TRBV10-2 and TRBJ2-3, with TRBD2 matching over 13 bases. Germline CDR1 and CDR2: WSHSY and SAAADI. The CDR3 has 16 amino acids. V shed 5 bases, J shed 4 bases, and the junction held 6 bases outside the gene matches. CDR3 in DNA: TGCGCCAGCAGTAACCCGGGACTAGCGGGATCAGATACGCAGTATTTT. Residues: CASSNPGLAGSDTQYF.

As for this clone: Other nucleotide sequences in the sample specify the same CDR3. The rearrangement uses TRBV5-4 and TRBJ2-7; D might be TRBD2 (5 bases). The germline V and J ends were trimmed by 4 bases and 7 bases, with 21 bases remaining between them. The CDR3 is 15 amino acids. In germline, CDR1 is SGHNT, CDR2 YYREEE (reference sequence). The CDR3 nucleotides read TGTGCCAGCAGCACCCCCGGCGCCGCTACGGGGGAGCAGTACTTC. Translating it yields CASSTPGAATGEQYF.

The chain recombines TRBV7-9 with TRBJ1-1, with 7 nucleotides matching TRBD1. CDR3 length: 16 amino acids. Germline values: CDR1 SEHNR, CDR2 FQNEAQ (reference sequence). J lost 0 bases, V lost 5 bases, and 9 bases had no gene match. The DNA for the CDR3 is TGTGCCAGCAGCCAAGCGTCTGACAGGGTGAACACTGAAGCTTTCTTT. Protein: CASSQASDRVNTEAFF.

The V and J genes are TRBV21-1 and TRBJ1-5. TRBV21-1 is a pseudogene locus. This CDR3 is 16 amino acids long. The DNA for the CDR3 is TGTGCCAGCAGCACTCGACGGAGGGGGGTGAATCAGCCCCAGCATTTT. This sequence encodes CASSTRRRGVNQPQHF.

The V gene is TRBV27, the J gene TRBJ2-7; no clear D gene. Germline CDR1 and CDR2: MNHEY and SMNVEV (reference sequence). V lost 3 bases to trimming and J lost 3 bases, with 12 bases between them. CDR3 length: 14 amino acids. DNA for the CDR3: TGTGCCAGCAGTTTGTCGCAGGACGGCTACGAGCAGTACTTC. It codes for CASSLSQDGYEQYF.

Concerning this clone: The same CDR3 is also encoded by other DNA sequences in this sample. In DNA, the CDR3 is TGTGCCAGTAGGAGTGGAAACACCATATATTTT. It translates to CASRSGNTIYF. The chain has TRBV19 and TRBJ1-3; D not resolved. This CDR3 spans 11 amino acids. Germline assignment: CDR1 LNHDA and CDR2 SQIVND (reference sequence). Trimming shortened V by 6 bases and J by 3 bases, and 3 bases separated the two germline ends.

The rearrangement joins TRBV6-5 to TRBJ2-1; 11 bases match TRBD1. In germline, CDR1 is MNHEY, CDR2 SVGAGI. This CDR3 comprises 15 residues. The CDR3: CVTHAGQGGYNEQFF. The DNA for the CDR3 is TGTGTCACCCACGCGGGACAGGGGGGCTACAATGAGCAGTTCTTC.

V is TRBV19 and J is TRBJ1-5, with a possible D match to TRBD1 (5 bases). The germline V gene encodes CDR1 LNHDA and CDR2 SQIVND (reference sequence). This CDR3 comprises 15 residues. The ends were cut back, 3 bases at V and 3 bases at J, with 12 bases in the middle. CDR3 in DNA: TGTGCCAGTAGTATGGGGCAGGCTAACAATCAGCCCCAGCATTTT. Translated, it gives CASSMGQANNQPQHF.

This clone was detected only a few times. The chain has TRBV4-2 and TRBJ1-2; no firm D call. CDR3 length equals 14 residues. V lost 0 bases to trimming and J lost 4 bases, with 9 bases between them. Per germline, CDR1 LGHNA and CDR2 YNFKEQ. The chain's CDR3 is CASSQEKGSYGYTF. For the CDR3, the DNA is TGTGCCAGCAGCCAAGAAAAGGGCTCCTATGGCTACACCTTC.

This chain joins TRBV6-1 and TRBJ1-4; weak D call: TRBD1 (6 bases). CDR3 length: 14 amino acids. V lost 4 bases to trimming and J lost 3 bases, with 9 bases between them. The germline CDR1 and CDR2 sequences are MNHNS and SASEGT. The CDR3 DNA follows: TGTGCCAGCAGTGCGAGGACAGCTAATGAAAAACTGTTTTTT. Translation gives CASSARTANEKLFF.

The rearrangement links TRBV4-1 to TRBJ2-4; the D is unclear. Germline CDR1 is MGHRA and CDR2 is YSYEKL. The length of the CDR3 is 14 residues. V lost 1 base and J lost 5, with 9 bases in between. The CDR3 coding sequence is TGCGCCAGCAGCCAAGTTGGCGCAGAAAACATTCAGTACTTC. It is translated as CASSQVGAENIQYF.

The CDR3 DNA is TGTGCCAGCAGTGAAAAGGGACACTCGAATACGCAGTATTTT. This codes for CASSEKGHSNTQYF. The V and J genes are TRBV2 and TRBJ2-3; tentative D call: TRBD1 (6 bases). This CDR3 contains 14 residues. The germline V gene encodes CDR1 SNHLY and CDR2 FYNNEI. The V and J ends lost 2 bases and 7 bases respectively, with 13 bases between them.

The chain carries TRBV7-8 and TRBJ2-7, with TRBD2 as a possible D gene (6 bases). The germline V gene encodes CDR1 SGHVS and CDR2 FQNEAQ. The CDR3 runs 15 residues. V dropped 3 bases and J dropped 5 bases, with 17 bases sitting between them. CDR3 nucleotide sequence: TGTGCCAGCAGCTTTCAATTTAGCGGTCCCGACGAGCAGTACTTC. Amino acids: CASSFQFSGPDEQYF. Combining the CDR3 with reference TRBV7-8 and TRBJ2-7 gives the whole variable domain GAGVSQSPRYKVAKRGQDVALRCDPISGHVSLFWYQQALGQGPEFLTYFQNEAQLDKSGLPSDRFFAERPEGSVSTLKIQRTQQEDSAVYLCASSFQFSGPDEQYFGPGTRLTVT.

V gene TRBV10-3 combines with J gene TRBJ2-7; 10 bases line up with TRBD2. The CDR3 totals 12 residues. The junction had 5 bases not matched to a gene; V was cut back by 10 bases and J by 5 bases. Germline assignment: CDR1 ENHRY and CDR2 SYGVKD. The CDR3 is CATSGRADEQYF. The CDR3 DNA reads TGTGCCACAAGCGGGAGGGCCGACGAGCAGTACTTC.

The chain is built from TRBV5-1 and TRBJ2-5, with D possibly being TRBD1 (5 bases). Deletions cut 4 bases from V and 3 bases from J, with 13 bases between. The CDR3 is made up of 14 amino acids. The V gene's germline CDR1 is SGHRS and CDR2 YFSETQ. The CDR3 DNA sequence: TGCGCCAGCAGCCGCAACCCCAGGGAAGAGACCCAGTACTTC. Its translation: CASSRNPREETQYF.